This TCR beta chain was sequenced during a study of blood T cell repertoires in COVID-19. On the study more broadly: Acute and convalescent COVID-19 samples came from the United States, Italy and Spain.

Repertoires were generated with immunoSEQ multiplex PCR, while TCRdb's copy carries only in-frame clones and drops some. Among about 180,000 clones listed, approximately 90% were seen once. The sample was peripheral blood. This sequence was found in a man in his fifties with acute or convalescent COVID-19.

The CDR3 DNA is TGTGCCAGCAGTTTGAGGAGGAGCACAGATACGCAGTATTTT. It yields the protein CASSLRRSTDTQYF. V usage is TRBV28 and J usage is TRBJ2-3; D may be TRBD2 (5 bases). Germline CDR1 reads MDHEN; CDR2 reads SYDVKM. V dropped 3 bases and J dropped 0 bases, with 7 bases sitting between them. The CDR3 consists of 14 residues. The full variable domain, its missing parts supplied by reference TRBV28 and TRBJ2-3, is DVKVTQSSRYLVKRTGEKVFLECVQDMDHENMFWYRQDPGLGLRLIYFSYDVKMKEKGDIPEGYSVSREKKERFSLILESASTNQTSMYLCASSLRRSTDTQYFGPGTRLTVL.